Below, one TCR beta chain is given with its context. Its specificity is unknown. TCRdb redid the calling of the 5' RACE reads with MiXCR, one entry per CDR3 protein. Altogether under 20,000 distinct CDR3 sequences are present, under 20% being singletons, with the ten largest covering over 11%. Trimming cost V 2 bases and J 7 bases, with 12 bases left between them. Germline V gives CDR1 MNHEY, CDR2 SMNVEV (reference sequence). The CDR3 runs 14 residues. This record belongs to a study of spatial heterogeneity in lung cancer. Study-level findings and limits: Ubiquitous expanded tumor TCRs were observed in blood more at resection than follow-up.

Time point: sample taken at primary tumor resection. TCRs were sequenced from unsorted whole RNA of tumor, nontumor lung or PBMC. This TCR was sampled from a male donor with early-stage non-small cell lung cancer. Here the sequenced sample was PBMCs, taken at surgery. The V and J genes are TRBV27 and TRBJ1-5; TRBD1 is a possible D gene (5 bases). CDR3 sequence (DNA): TGTGCCAGCAGTTTACAACAGGAGGTACAGCCCCAGCATTTT. Protein product: CASSLQQEVQPQHF.